These T cell receptor beta chains were read from a single sample in a study of cytotoxic CD8 clonotypes in ibrutinib-treated CLL. Libraries were prepared by immunoSEQ multiplex PCR; TCRdb keeps only in-frame clonotypes and omits some of them. The data show 150,000 to 200,000 clones, approximately 90% seen once. This specimen consisted of PBMCs, obtained at disease progression, from a patient treated with ibrutinib. The receptors here all came from a human donor with chronic lymphocytic leukemia. Each CDR3 is given with its conserved first and last residue. A D gene is named only where the DNA matches it firmly. Where a row states a size, it is once, few, many or the class of an expanded clone; other rows omit it.

>few|TRBD2|TRBV7-2|TRBJ2-1
CASSSQQGQAGAEQFF
TGTGCCAGCAGCTCCCAACAAGGGCAAGCGGGAGCTGAGCAGTTCTTC
>-|-|TRBV11-1|TRBJ2-7
CASSAGSYEQYF
TGTGCCAGCAGCGCGGGATCCTACGAGCAGTACTTC
>-|TRBD1|TRBV27|TRBJ2-1
CASSMTRQGNEQFF
TGTGCCAGCAGTATGACGCGACAGGGAAATGAGCAGTTCTTC
>-|TRBD2|TRBV5-1|TRBJ2-1
CASSGGSLAGGSYNEQFF
TGCGCCAGCAGCGGAGGTTCCTTAGCGGGAGGGTCCTACAATGAGCAGTTCTTC
>few|-|TRBV2|TRBJ2-1
CASSDLESYNEQFF
TGTGCCAGCAGTGACTTAGAGTCCTACAATGAGCAGTTCTTC
>-|TRBD1|TRBV11-3|TRBJ2-7
CASSLRTGSSYEQYF
TGTGCCAGCAGCTTACGGACAGGGTCTTCCTACGAGCAGTACTTC
>-|TRBD1|TRBV6-1|TRBJ2-5
CASSALTPGQNFRETQYF
TGTGCCAGCAGTGCACTAACACCGGGACAGAATTTTCGTGAGACCCAGTACTTC
>once|-|TRBV10-3|TRBJ2-2
CAIRGYESTHTGELFF
TGTGCCATCCGAGGGTATGAGAGTACGCACACCGGGGAGCTGTTTTTT
>-|-|TRBV5-6|TRBJ2-1
CASSLWYVDNEQFF
TGTGCCAGCAGCTTGTGGTATGTCGACAATGAGCAGTTCTTC
>once|TRBD2|TRBV6-1|TRBJ2-7
CASKHQRELIYEQYF
TGTGCCAGCAAGCACCAGCGGGAGTTAATCTACGAGCAGTACTTC
>-|TRBD1|TRBV29-1|TRBJ2-4
CSVDLVGQGGLAKNIQYF
TGCAGCGTTGATCTAGTAGGACAGGGGGGACTAGCCAAAAACATTCAGTACTTC
>-|TRBD2|TRBV7-9|TRBJ2-5
CASSSGRGETQYF
TGTGCCAGCAGCTCCGGGAGGGGAGAGACCCAGTACTTC
>-|-|TRBV4-1|TRBJ2-7
CASSQAQLAASSYEQYF
TGCGCCAGCAGCCAAGCACAACTAGCCGCAAGCTCCTACGAGCAGTACTTC
>few|-|TRBV9|TRBJ2-3
CASSVGTWSDTQYF
TGTGCCAGCAGCGTAGGGACTTGGTCAGATACGCAGTATTTT
>-|-|TRBV7-2|TRBJ2-1
CASSFDMYNEQFF
TGTGCCAGCAGCTTCGACATGTACAATGAGCAGTTCTTC